These T cell receptor beta chains were read from a single sample in a study of cytomegalovirus exposure and HLA in healthy donors. The table came from immunoSEQ multiplex PCR; TCRdb's copy has only in-frame clones and leaves some out. The sample includes 160,000 or so clones, roughly 84% of them seen just once. Sequenced input: PBMCs. These receptors all stem from a man aged 18-30 years in good health and CMV-seronegative. CDR3s include the opening cysteine and the closing phenylalanine or tryptophan. Fields, in order: D gene, J gene, CDR3 length, V gene, clone size, CDR3 DNA, CDR3 protein. The D gene is left open where the match is weak. A row's size may be missing; if present it is once, few, many or a size class.

D: -
J: TRBJ1-5
length: 13
V: TRBV27
size: -
DNA: TGTGCCAGCAGTCCGGGGGTGCATCAGCCCCAGCATTTT
CDR3: CASSPGVHQPQHF

D: TRBD2
J: TRBJ2-3
length: 19
V: TRBV4-1
size: once
DNA: TGCGCCAGCAGCTACCGACCGGGACTAGCGGACCTGAGCACAGATACGCAGTATTTT
CDR3: CASSYRPGLADLSTDTQYF

D: -
J: TRBJ2-2
length: 16
V: TRBV6-1
size: -
DNA: TGTGCCAGCAGTGAAGTCCAGGCGCTGAACACCGGGGAGCTGTTTTTT
CDR3: CASSEVQALNTGELFF

D: TRBD2
J: TRBJ2-7
length: 15
V: TRBV4-1
size: -
DNA: TGCGCCAGCAGCCAAGAAGGCGGGAGGGCTGCAGAGCAGTACTTC
CDR3: CASSQEGGRAAEQYF

D: -
J: TRBJ2-6
length: 16
V: TRBV5-1
size: -
DNA: TGCGCCAGCAGCCTGGAGGGGGTACCAGGGGCCAACGTCCTGACTTTC
CDR3: CASSLEGVPGANVLTF

D: TRBD1
J: TRBJ2-7
length: 14
V: TRBV5-8
size: -
DNA: TGTGCCAGCAGGTCCAGACAGGGCGCCTACGAGCAGTACTTC
CDR3: CASRSRQGAYEQYF

D: TRBD2
J: TRBJ2-1
length: 16
V: TRBV27
size: once
DNA: TGTGCCACCCGGAGGTTAGCGGGGGCCTCCTACAATGAGCAGTTCTTC
CDR3: CATRRLAGASYNEQFF

D: -
J: TRBJ1-5
length: 12
V: TRBV27
size: -
DNA: TGTGCCAGCAGTTCCCTCAATCAGCCCCAGCATTTT
CDR3: CASSSLNQPQHF

D: -
J: TRBJ2-2
length: 12
V: TRBV6-4
size: few
DNA: TGTGCCAGCAGTCTTAGAACCGGGGAGCTGTTTTTT
CDR3: CASSLRTGELFF

D: TRBD1
J: TRBJ2-7
length: 13
V: TRBV19
size: -
DNA: TGTGCCATCGGCCAGGGGGACATCTACGAGCAGTACTTC
CDR3: CAIGQGDIYEQYF

D: TRBD2
J: TRBJ2-3
length: 17
V: TRBV28
size: -
DNA: TGTGCCAGCAGTTTTAGGGACGCGGGGGGGCTCGCAGATACGCAGTATTTT
CDR3: CASSFRDAGGLADTQYF

D: -
J: TRBJ2-7
length: 15
V: TRBV19
size: -
DNA: TGTGCCAGTAGTATTGGTGTCCACCCCTCCTACGAGCAGTACTTC
CDR3: CASSIGVHPSYEQYF

D: -
J: TRBJ2-5
length: 13
V: TRBV12-5
size: -
DNA: TGTGCTAGTGCCCGAAAGCTCCAAGAGACCCAGTACTTC
CDR3: CASARKLQETQYF

D: -
J: TRBJ2-1
length: 12
V: TRBV7-2
size: -
DNA: TGTGCCAGCAGCTTAGTAGCGGTTGAGCAGTTCTTC
CDR3: CASSLVAVEQFF

D: -
J: TRBJ2-2
length: 15
V: TRBV5-1
size: -
DNA: TGCGCCAGCAGCTCCGGGACTCAGAACACCGGGGAGCTGTTTTTT
CDR3: CASSSGTQNTGELFF

D: TRBD2
J: TRBJ2-5
length: 15
V: TRBV7-8
size: -
DNA: TGTGCCAGCAGCACTTGGGAGGGCCAAGAGGAGACCCAGTACTTC
CDR3: CASSTWEGQEETQYF

D: -
J: TRBJ2-4
length: 18
V: TRBV7-2
size: -
DNA: TGTGCCAGCAGCTTAGTGGGGGCGGGGGCAGTGGCCAAAAACATTCAGTACTTC
CDR3: CASSLVGAGAVAKNIQYF

D: TRBD2
J: TRBJ2-7
length: 13
V: TRBV11-3
size: -
DNA: TGTGCCAGCAGCCTTGGACTAGGGAGGGAGCAGTACTTC
CDR3: CASSLGLGREQYF

D: -
J: TRBJ2-7
length: 13
V: TRBV11-3
size: -
DNA: TGTGCCAGCAGCTTAGGTAGCAGCTACGAGCAGTACTTC
CDR3: CASSLGSSYEQYF

D: TRBD2
J: TRBJ2-7
length: 17
V: TRBV27
size: -
DNA: TGTGCCAGCAGTTTATCGTTAGGGCGGGAGGGATCCTACGAGCAGTACTTC
CDR3: CASSLSLGREGSYEQYF

D: -
J: TRBJ2-2
length: 17
V: TRBV5-1
size: -
DNA: TGCGCCAGCAGCTTGGCGAGAGGAACAGGGGGGGCCGGGGAGCTGTTTTTT
CDR3: CASSLARGTGGAGELFF

D: -
J: TRBJ2-3
length: 17
V: TRBV11-3
size: -
DNA: TGTGCCAGCAGCTTAGGGGAGCCGCTCGGGGGCACAGATACGCAGTATTTT
CDR3: CASSLGEPLGGTDTQYF

D: TRBD2
J: TRBJ2-3
length: 18
V: TRBV5-1
size: -
DNA: TGCGCCAGCAGCCTAACCCTGGGGACTAGCGGGGGTTTAGATACGCAGTATTTT
CDR3: CASSLTLGTSGGLDTQYF

D: TRBD1
J: TRBJ2-6
length: 18
V: TRBV15
size: -
DNA: TGTGCCACAGACAGACCGGACAGGGGTTCCTCTGGGGCCAACGTCCTGACTTTC
CDR3: CATDRPDRGSSGANVLTF

D: -
J: TRBJ2-7
length: 16
V: TRBV7-6
size: -
DNA: TGTGCCAGCAGCCCCCGTTCTATAGAGGGCTCCTACGAGCAGTACTTC
CDR3: CASSPRSIEGSYEQYF

D: TRBD2
J: TRBJ2-1
length: 17
V: TRBV4-1
size: -
DNA: TGCGCCAGCAGCCAAGATAGCGCAGCGGGGGGCTACAATGAGCAGTTCTTC
CDR3: CASSQDSAAGGYNEQFF

D: TRBD1
J: TRBJ2-7
length: 16
V: TRBV5-1
size: -
DNA: TGCGCCAGCAGCCCTCTGCGTGGGGACAGGGGAGACGAGCAGTACTTC
CDR3: CASSPLRGDRGDEQYF

D: -
J: TRBJ2-3
length: 17
V: TRBV9
size: -
DNA: TGTGCCAGCAGCGCTACAGCTAGCGAAACTAGCACAGATACGCAGTATTTT
CDR3: CASSATASETSTDTQYF

D: TRBD2
J: TRBJ2-6
length: 18
V: TRBV4-3
size: -
DNA: TGCGCCAGCAGCCCCCGACTAGCGGGCTTCTCTGGGGCCAACGTCCTGACTTTC
CDR3: CASSPRLAGFSGANVLTF

D: -
J: TRBJ2-7
length: 15
V: TRBV5-1
size: once
DNA: TGCGCCAGCAGCTTGGAGGGGGTGATGTCCTACGAGCAGTACTTC
CDR3: CASSLEGVMSYEQYF

D: -
J: TRBJ2-7
length: 14
V: TRBV5-1
size: -
DNA: TGCGCCAGCAGCACAGGAGATAGTACCTACGAGCAGTACTTC
CDR3: CASSTGDSTYEQYF

D: TRBD1
J: TRBJ2-7
length: 13
V: TRBV29-1
size: once
DNA: TGCAGCGTTGAGTCTGGACAGGGCTACGAGCAGTACTTC
CDR3: CSVESGQGYEQYF